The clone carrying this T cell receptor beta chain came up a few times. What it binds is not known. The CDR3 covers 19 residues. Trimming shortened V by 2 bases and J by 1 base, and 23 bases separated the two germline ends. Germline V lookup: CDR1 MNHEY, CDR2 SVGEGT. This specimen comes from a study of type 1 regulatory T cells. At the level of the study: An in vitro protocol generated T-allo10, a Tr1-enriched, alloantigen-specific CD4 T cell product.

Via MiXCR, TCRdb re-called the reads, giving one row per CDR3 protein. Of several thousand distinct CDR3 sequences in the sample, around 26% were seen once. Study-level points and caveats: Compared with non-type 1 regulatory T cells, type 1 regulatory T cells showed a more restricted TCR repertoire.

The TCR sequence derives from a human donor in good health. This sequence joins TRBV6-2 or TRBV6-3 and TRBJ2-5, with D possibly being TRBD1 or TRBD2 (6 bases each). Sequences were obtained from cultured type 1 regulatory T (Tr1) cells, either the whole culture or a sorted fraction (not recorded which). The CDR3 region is CASSYQQGSVGGFQETQYF. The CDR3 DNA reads TGTGCCAGCAGTTACCAACAGGGATCAGTGGGGGGCTTCCAAGAGACCCAGTACTTC.